Here is one T cell receptor (beta chain) with its context. Antigen: not known. In the same sample, other DNA sequences code for this CDR3. This entry is derived from a study of shared clonotypes between healthy human individuals. Study-level points and caveats: Non-shared clonotypes showed lower generation probabilities than clonotypes common to all four donors. Naive subsets generally exceeded memory subsets in estimated richness. Naive CD4 clonotypes overlapped across a few donors at about 5%. Rarefaction showed sorted-subset sequencing was incomplete despite large depth.

V shed 1 base and J shed 1 base, with 8 bases lying between them. The CDR3 loop spans 14 amino acids. The germline CDR1 and CDR2 sequences are SGHVS and FNYEAQ. The table came from immunoSEQ multiplex PCR; TCRdb's copy has only in-frame clones and leaves some out. The sample shows roughly 410,000 clones, about 96% of them seen only once. The TCR originated in a man aged 30-40 years in good health. Material for sequencing was memory CD8+ T cells sorted from blood. Subset indicated: CD45RO+ cells pooled with CCR7-negative TemRA cells. The V and J genes are TRBV7-6 and TRBJ2-7; tentatively, D is TRBD1 (6 bases). The CDR3 DNA follows: TGTGCCAGCAGCTTAGGCAGGGGATCCTACGAGCAGTACTTC. Its protein is CASSLGRGSYEQYF. The entire variable domain, with the rest obtained from reference TRBV7-6 and TRBJ2-7, is as follows: GAGVSQSPRYKVTKRGQDVALRCDPISGHVSLYWYRQALGQGPEFLTYFNYEAQQDKSGLPNDRFSAERPEGSISTLTIQRTEQRDSAMYRCASSLGRGSYEQYFGPGTRLTVT.